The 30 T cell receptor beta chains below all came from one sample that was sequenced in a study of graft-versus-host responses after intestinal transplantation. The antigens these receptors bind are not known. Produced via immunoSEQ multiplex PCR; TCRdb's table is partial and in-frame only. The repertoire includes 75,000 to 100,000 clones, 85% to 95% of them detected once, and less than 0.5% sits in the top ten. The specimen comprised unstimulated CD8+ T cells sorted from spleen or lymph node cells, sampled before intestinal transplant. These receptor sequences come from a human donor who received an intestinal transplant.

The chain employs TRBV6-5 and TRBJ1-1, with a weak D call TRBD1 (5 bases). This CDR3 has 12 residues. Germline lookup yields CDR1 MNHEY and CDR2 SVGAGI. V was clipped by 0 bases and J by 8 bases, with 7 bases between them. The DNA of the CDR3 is TGTGCCAGCAGTTACTCAACAGGCGAAGCTTTCTTT. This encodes CASSYSTGEAFF.

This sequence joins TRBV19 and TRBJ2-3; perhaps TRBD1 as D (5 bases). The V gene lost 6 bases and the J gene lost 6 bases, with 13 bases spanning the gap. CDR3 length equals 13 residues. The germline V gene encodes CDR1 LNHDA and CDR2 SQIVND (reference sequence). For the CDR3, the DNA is TGTGCCAGTAGCACCCAGGGAACCGATACGCAGTATTTT. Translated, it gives CASSTQGTDTQYF.

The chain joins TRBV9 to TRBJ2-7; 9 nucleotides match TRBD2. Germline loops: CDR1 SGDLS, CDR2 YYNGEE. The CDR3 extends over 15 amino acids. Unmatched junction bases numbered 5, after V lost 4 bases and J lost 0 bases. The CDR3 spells CASSPTSGSSYEQYF. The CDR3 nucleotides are TGTGCCAGCAGCCCGACTAGCGGAAGCTCCTACGAGCAGTACTTC.

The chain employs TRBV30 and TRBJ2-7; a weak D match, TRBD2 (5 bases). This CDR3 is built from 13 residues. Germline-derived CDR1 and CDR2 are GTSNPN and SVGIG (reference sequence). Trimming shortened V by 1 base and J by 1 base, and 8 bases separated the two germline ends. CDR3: CAWSAAGSYEQYF. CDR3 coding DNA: TGTGCCTGGAGTGCTGCGGGTTCCTACGAGCAGTACTTC.

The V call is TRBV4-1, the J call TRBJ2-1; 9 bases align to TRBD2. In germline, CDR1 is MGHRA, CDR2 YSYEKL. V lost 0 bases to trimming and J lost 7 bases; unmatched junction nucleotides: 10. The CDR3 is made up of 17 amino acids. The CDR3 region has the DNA TGCGCCAGCAGCCAAGATCAGGAGGTAGCGGGGGCAAATGAGCAGTTCTTC. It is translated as CASSQDQEVAGANEQFF.

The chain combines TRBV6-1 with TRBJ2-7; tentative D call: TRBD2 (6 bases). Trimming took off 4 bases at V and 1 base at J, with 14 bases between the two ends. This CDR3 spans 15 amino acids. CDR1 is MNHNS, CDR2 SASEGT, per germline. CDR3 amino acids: CASSGGTSGSYEQYF. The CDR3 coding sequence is TGTGCCAGCAGTGGAGGTACGAGCGGGTCCTACGAGCAGTACTTC.

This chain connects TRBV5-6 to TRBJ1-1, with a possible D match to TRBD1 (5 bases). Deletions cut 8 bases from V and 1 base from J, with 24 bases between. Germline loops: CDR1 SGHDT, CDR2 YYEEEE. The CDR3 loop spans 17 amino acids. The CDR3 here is CASHLATANRGNTEAFF. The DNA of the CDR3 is TGTGCCAGTCATCTCGCGACAGCTAATAGAGGGAACACTGAAGCTTTCTTT.

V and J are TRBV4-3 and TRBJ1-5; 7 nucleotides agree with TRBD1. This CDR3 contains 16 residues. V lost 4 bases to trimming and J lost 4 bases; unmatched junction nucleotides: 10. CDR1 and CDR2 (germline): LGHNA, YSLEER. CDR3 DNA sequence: TGCGCCAGCAGCCCTTCCTGGACAGGAGGAAATCAGCCCCAGCATTTT. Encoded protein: CASSPSWTGGNQPQHF.

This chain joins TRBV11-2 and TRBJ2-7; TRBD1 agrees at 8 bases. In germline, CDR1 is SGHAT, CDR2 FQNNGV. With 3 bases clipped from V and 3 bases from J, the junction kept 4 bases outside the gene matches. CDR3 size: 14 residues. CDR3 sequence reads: CASSFGQGYYEQYF. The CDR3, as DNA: TGTGCCAGCAGCTTTGGACAGGGCTACTACGAGCAGTACTTC.

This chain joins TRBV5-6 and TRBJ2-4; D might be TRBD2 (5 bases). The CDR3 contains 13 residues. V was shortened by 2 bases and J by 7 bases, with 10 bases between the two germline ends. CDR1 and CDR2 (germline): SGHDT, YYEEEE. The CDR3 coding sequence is TGTGCCAGCAGCTTAGGCTCGGGGAACATTCAGTACTTC. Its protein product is CASSLGSGNIQYF.

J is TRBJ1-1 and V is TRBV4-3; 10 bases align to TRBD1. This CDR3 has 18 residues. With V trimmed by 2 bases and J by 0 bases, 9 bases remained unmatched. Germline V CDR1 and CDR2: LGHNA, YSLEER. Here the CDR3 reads CASSQTTTGGPMNTEAFF. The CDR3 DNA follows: TGCGCCAGCAGCCAAACTACGACAGGGGGCCCCATGAACACTGAAGCTTTCTTT.

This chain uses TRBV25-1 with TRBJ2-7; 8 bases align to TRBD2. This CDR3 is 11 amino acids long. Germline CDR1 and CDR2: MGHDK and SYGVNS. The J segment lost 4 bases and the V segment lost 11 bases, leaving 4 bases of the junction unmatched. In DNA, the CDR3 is TGTGCCTCGGGGGGGTCGTACGAGCAGTACTTC. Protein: CASGGSYEQYF.

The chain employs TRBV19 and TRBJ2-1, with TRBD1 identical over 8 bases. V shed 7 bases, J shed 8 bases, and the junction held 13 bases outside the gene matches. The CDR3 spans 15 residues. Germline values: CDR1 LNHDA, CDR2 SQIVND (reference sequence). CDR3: CASNKQEQGGDEQFF. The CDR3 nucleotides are TGTGCCAGTAACAAACAGGAACAGGGGGGCGATGAGCAGTTCTTC.

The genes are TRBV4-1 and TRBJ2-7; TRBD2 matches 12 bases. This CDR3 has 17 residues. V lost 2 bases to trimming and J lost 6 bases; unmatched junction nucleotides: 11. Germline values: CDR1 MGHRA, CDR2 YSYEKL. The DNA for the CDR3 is TGCGCCAGCAGCCAAAAGACCGGGACTAGCGGGTATTTCGAGCAGTACTTC. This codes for CASSQKTGTSGYFEQYF.

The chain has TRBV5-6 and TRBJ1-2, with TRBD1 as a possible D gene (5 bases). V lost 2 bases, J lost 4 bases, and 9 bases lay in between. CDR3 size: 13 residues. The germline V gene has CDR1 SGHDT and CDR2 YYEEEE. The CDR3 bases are TGTGCCAGCAGCTTCCAGGGAAGCTATGGCTACACCTTC. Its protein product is CASSFQGSYGYTF.

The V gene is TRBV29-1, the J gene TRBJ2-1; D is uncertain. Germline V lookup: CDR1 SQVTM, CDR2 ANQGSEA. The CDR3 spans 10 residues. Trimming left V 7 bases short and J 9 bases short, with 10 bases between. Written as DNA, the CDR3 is TGCAGCGGCCGCTCGGGTGAGCAGTTCTTC. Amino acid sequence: CSGRSGEQFF.

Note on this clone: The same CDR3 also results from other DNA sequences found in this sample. The DNA of the CDR3 is TGTGCCAGCAGCCAAGATGGAGAGACAGGCGCCAATGGCTACACCTTC. Protein: CASSQDGETGANGYTF. This sequence joins TRBV4-2 and TRBJ1-2; a possible D gene is TRBD1 (6 bases). The CDR3 length is 16 residues. Trimming cost V 0 bases and J 6 bases, with 17 bases left between them. Germline CDR1 is LGHNA and CDR2 is YNFKEQ.

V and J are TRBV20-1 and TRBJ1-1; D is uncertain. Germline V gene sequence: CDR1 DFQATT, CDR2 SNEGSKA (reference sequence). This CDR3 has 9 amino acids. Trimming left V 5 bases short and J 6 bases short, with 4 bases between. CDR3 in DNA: TGCAGTGCTCTATCTGAAGCTTTCTTT. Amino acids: CSALSEAFF.

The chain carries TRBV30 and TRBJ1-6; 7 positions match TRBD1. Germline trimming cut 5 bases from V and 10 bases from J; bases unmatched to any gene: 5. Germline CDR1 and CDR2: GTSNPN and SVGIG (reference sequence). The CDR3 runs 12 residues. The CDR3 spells CAWETGRSPLHF. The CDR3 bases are TGTGCCTGGGAGACAGGGAGATCACCCCTCCACTTT.

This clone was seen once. DNA for the CDR3: TGTGCCAGCAGCTTCAGTGGGGGCCTAGCCCTGGAGCAGTTCTTC. Translation: CASSFSGGLALEQFF. This chain connects TRBV5-8 to TRBJ2-1, with D possibly TRBD1 on 6 matching bases. The germline gives CDR1 SGHTS, CDR2 YDEGEE. The V gene lost 2 bases and the J gene lost 10 bases, with 19 bases spanning the gap. The CDR3 spans 15 residues. Filled out from reference TRBV5-8 and TRBJ2-1, the complete variable domain reads EAGVTQSPTHLIKTRGQQATLRCSPISGHTSVYWYQQALGLGLQFLLWYDEGEERNRGNFPPRFSGRQFPNYSSELNVNALELEDSALYLCASSFSGGLALEQFFGPGTRLTVL.

The CDR3 loop reads CASSHPSGRDPDTQYF. The DNA of the CDR3 is TGCGCCAGCAGCCACCCTAGCGGGAGGGACCCAGATACGCAGTATTTT. The chain combines TRBV4-1 with TRBJ2-3; 12 bases are a match to TRBD2. Losses at the gene ends were 3 bases for V and 4 bases for J; bases not matched to a gene: 5. This CDR3 comprises 16 residues. Germline V gene sequence: CDR1 MGHRA, CDR2 YSYEKL.

CDR3 sequence reads: CASSQEVASGGAATFF. CDR3 nucleotides: TGTGCCAGCAGCCAAGAGGTAGCTAGCGGGGGGGCCGCTACGTTCTTC. This chain links TRBV4-2 with TRBJ2-1; TRBD2 matches at 12 bases. V was pared by 0 bases and J by 15 bases, with 12 bases of the junction left unmatched. Looked up from germline, CDR1 is LGHNA and CDR2 is YNFKEQ. This CDR3 is built from 16 residues.

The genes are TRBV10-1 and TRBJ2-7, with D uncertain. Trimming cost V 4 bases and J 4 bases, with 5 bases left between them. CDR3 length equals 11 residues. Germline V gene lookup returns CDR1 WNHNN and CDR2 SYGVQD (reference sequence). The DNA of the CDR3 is TGCGCCAGCAGTGCCATTTACGAGCAGTACTTC. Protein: CASSAIYEQYF.

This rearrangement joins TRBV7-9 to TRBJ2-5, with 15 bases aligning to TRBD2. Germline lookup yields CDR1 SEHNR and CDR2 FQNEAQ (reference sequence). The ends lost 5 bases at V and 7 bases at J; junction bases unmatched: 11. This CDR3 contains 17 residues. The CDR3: CASSPGLAGGHGGTQYF. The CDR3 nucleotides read TGTGCCAGCAGCCCGGGACTAGCGGGAGGTCACGGGGGGACCCAGTACTTC. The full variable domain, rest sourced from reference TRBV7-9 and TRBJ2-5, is DTGVSQNPRHKITKRGQNVTFRCDPISEHNRLYWYRQTLGQGPEFLTYFQNEAQLEKSRLLSDRFSAERPKGSFSTLEIQRTEQGDSAMYLCASSPGLAGGHGGTQYFGPGTRLLVL.

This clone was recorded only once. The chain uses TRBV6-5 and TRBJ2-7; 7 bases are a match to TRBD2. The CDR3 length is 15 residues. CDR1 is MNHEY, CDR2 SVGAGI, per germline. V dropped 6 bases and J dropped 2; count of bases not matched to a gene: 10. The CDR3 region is CASSPDLADTYEQYF. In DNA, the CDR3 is TGTGCCAGCAGCCCAGATCTAGCGGACACCTACGAGCAGTACTTC.

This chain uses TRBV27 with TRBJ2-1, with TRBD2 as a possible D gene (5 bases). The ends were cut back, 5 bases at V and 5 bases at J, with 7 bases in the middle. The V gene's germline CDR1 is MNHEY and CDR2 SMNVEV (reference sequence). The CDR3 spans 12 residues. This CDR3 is CASSGLNNEQFF. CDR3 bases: TGTGCCAGCAGTGGACTTAACAATGAGCAGTTCTTC.

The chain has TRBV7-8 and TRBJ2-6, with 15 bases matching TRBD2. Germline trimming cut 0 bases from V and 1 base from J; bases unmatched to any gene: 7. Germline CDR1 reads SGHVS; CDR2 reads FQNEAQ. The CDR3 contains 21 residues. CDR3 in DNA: TGTGCCAGCAGCTTAGCTAGCCGGGGACTAGCGGGAGGTTCTGGGGCCAACGTCCTGACTTTC. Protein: CASSLASRGLAGGSGANVLTF.

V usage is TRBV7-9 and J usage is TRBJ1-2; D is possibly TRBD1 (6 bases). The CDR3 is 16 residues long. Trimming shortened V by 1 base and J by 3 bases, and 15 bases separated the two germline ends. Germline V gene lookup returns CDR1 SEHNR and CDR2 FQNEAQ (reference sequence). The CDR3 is CASSLVMGGADYGYTF. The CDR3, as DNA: TGTGCCAGCAGCTTAGTGATGGGGGGGGCAGACTATGGCTACACCTTC. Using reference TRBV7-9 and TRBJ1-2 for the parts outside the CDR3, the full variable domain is DTGVSQNPRHKITKRGQNVTFRCDPISEHNRLYWYRQTLGQGPEFLTYFQNEAQLEKSRLLSDRFSAERPKGSFSTLEIQRTEQGDSAMYLCASSLVMGGADYGYTFGSGTRLTVV.

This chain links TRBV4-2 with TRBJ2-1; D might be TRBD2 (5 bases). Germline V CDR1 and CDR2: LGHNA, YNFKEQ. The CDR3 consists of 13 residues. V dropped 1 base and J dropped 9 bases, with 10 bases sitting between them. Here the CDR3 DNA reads TGTGCCAGCAGCCAAGGAGGGTCAGGTGAGCAGTTCTTC. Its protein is CASSQGGSGEQFF.

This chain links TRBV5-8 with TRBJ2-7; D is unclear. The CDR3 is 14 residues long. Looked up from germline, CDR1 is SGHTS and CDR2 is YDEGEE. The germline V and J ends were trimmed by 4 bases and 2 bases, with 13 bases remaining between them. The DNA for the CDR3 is TGTGCCAGCAGCATGCCAGGCCTCCCCTACGAGCAGTACTTC. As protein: CASSMPGLPYEQYF.